Below are 13 T cell receptor beta chains sequenced from a single sample in a study of T cells in Graves' hyperthyroidism and ophthalmopathy. From RNA transcripts, TCR beta CDR3 regions were amplified. TCR CDR3 underwent first-round RT-PCR with the HTBI primer set. Each CDR3 protein gets one entry after TCRdb re-called the multiplex PCR reads with MiXCR. The sample records more than 50,000 distinct CDR3 sequences, about 50% being singletons. The sequencing input was blood. These receptors were obtained from a woman in her fifties or sixties with Graves' ophthalmopathy.

The V gene is TRBV19, the J gene TRBJ2-1; D is ambiguous. Between the trimmed V and J ends, which lost 3 bases and 2 bases, there was a span of 8 bases. The CDR3 runs 14 residues. CDR1 is LNHDA and CDR2 is SQIVND in the germline V gene (reference sequence). CDR3 sequence: CASSMGYAYNEQFF. In DNA, the CDR3 is TGTGCCAGTAGTATGGGCTATGCCTACAATGAGCAGTTCTTC.

The chain uses TRBV2 and TRBJ1-1; TRBD1 matches 7 bases. This CDR3 region has 13 residues. After removal of 5 bases from V and 7 bases from J, the junction contained 7 bases not matched to a gene. The germline CDR1 and CDR2 sequences are SNHLY and FYNNEI. The CDR3 reads CASSLQGWSEAFF. The CDR3 DNA follows: TGTGCCAGCAGTCTACAGGGGTGGAGTGAAGCTTTCTTT.

V and J are TRBV7-3 and TRBJ1-5; D is uncertain. The CDR3 spans 15 residues. V was cut by 4 bases and J by 5 bases, with 15 bases left in between. CDR1 is SGHTA and CDR2 is FQGTGA in the germline V gene. CDR3 coding DNA: TGTGCCAGCAGCTCTTACGGGGTAGGATATCAGCCCCAGCATTTT. Its protein is CASSSYGVGYQPQHF.

The genes are TRBV5-1 and TRBJ2-1; D remains ambiguous. CDR1 SGHRS and CDR2 YFSETQ come from the germline V gene. The CDR3 has 14 amino acids. Trimming shortened V by 0 bases and J by 8 bases, and 12 bases separated the two germline ends. This CDR3 is CASSLGPYSDEQFF. CDR3 in DNA: TGCGCCAGCAGCTTGGGCCCATATTCGGATGAGCAGTTCTTC.

This sequence joins TRBV27 and TRBJ1-5, with TRBD1 matching over 9 bases. The V segment lost 6 bases and the J segment 11 bases; nucleotides outside the gene matches: 8. This CDR3 contains 13 residues. The germline V gene has CDR1 MNHEY and CDR2 SMNVEV (reference sequence). The CDR3 DNA reads as TGTGCCAGCAGCGACAGGGGGGGAGAGACCCAGCATTTT. Protein product: CASSDRGGETQHF.

This clonotype showed up many times. This rearrangement joins TRBV18 to TRBJ1-5; D remains unclear. The CDR3 is 13 amino acids. Between the trimmed V and J ends, which lost 6 bases and 3 bases, there was a span of 9 bases. CDR1 and CDR2 from the germline V gene are KGHSH and LQKENI. This chain's CDR3 is CASSEHLNQPQHF. The CDR3, as DNA: TGTGCCAGCTCGGAACATCTCAATCAGCCCCAGCATTTT.

This rearrangement joins TRBV19 to TRBJ1-1, with D perhaps TRBD1 (5 bases). Germline assignment: CDR1 LNHDA and CDR2 SQIVND (reference sequence). The CDR3 consists of 18 residues. Trimming took 7 bases from V and 3 from J, leaving 27 bases between them. CDR3 residues: CASTTTGLAGRADTEAFF. The CDR3 bases are TGTGCCAGTACCACTACAGGACTAGCGGGAAGGGCAGACACTGAAGCTTTCTTT.

This clonotype was recorded many times. The chain links TRBV5-1 to TRBJ1-6; D is undetermined. Germline V gene data show CDR1 as SGHRS and CDR2 as YFSETQ. This CDR3 has 13 residues. Trimming removed 4 bases at V and 9 bases at J, with 11 bases between. CDR3 amino acids: CASSPGVLSPLHF. The CDR3 DNA follows: TGCGCCAGCAGCCCTGGGGTCCTTTCACCCCTCCACTTT.

The rearrangement joins TRBV7-9 to TRBJ2-3; 8 bases match TRBD2. Germline values: CDR1 SEHNR, CDR2 FQNEAQ (reference sequence). J was trimmed by 4 bases and V by 2 bases; bases with no gene match: 5. There are 15 residues in the CDR3. In nucleotides, the CDR3 is TGTGCCAGCAGCTTAATACTAGCGGTGGCAGATACGCAGTATTTT. Protein: CASSLILAVADTQYF.

The J gene is TRBJ2-1, the V gene TRBV2, with 10 positions matching TRBD2. V was clipped by 2 bases and J by 5 bases; unmatched bases: 3. Germline assignment: CDR1 SNHLY and CDR2 FYNNEI. The CDR3 contains 15 residues. The CDR3 DNA reads as TGTGCCAGCAGTGAAAGCGGGGGGGCAGACAATGAGCAGTTCTTC. Protein sequence: CASSESGGADNEQFF.

Regarding this clonotype: One junction end disagrees with the germline gene, perhaps due to a read error. The rearrangement uses TRBV10-1 and TRBJ2-3, with 7 positions matching TRBD2. CDR1 is WNHNN and CDR2 is SYGVQD in the germline V gene (reference sequence). This CDR3 spans 15 amino acids. The CDR3: CAGSGGLADTDTQYF. The CDR3 coding sequence is TGCGCCGGCAGCGGAGGTCTAGCGGACACCGATACGCAGTATTTT.

For this clonotype: Since a much larger clone is just one base distant, this may be a read error. This chain joins TRBV27 and TRBJ2-7, with 9 bases identical to TRBD2. Looked up from germline, CDR1 is MNHEY and CDR2 is SMNVEV (reference sequence). The CDR3 contains 15 residues. CDR3 DNA sequence: TGTGCCAGCAGTTATAGCGGGAGAGGCTCCTACGGGCAGTACTTC. It yields the protein CASSYSGRGSYGQYF.

In its sample, this clonotype was seen many times. The CDR3 is CASSELAGGQETQYF. CDR3 sequence (DNA): TGTGCCAGCAGTGAACTAGCGGGAGGGCAAGAGACCCAGTACTTC. The rearrangement links TRBV6-1 to TRBJ2-5; 12 bases are a match to TRBD2. Germline V CDR1 and CDR2: MNHNS, SASEGT. V lost 2 bases and J lost 2; bases outside the gene matches: 0. CDR3 length equals 15 residues.